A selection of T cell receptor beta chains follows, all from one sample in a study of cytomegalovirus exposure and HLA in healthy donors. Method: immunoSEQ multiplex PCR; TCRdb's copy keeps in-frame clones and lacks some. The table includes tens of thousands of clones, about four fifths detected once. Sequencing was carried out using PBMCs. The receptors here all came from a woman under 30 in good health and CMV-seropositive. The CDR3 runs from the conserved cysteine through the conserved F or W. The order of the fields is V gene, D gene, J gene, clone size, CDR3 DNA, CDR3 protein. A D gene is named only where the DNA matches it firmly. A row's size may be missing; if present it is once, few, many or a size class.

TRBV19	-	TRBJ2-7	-	TGTGCCAGTAGTCTACAGGGTTCAGGGTCCTACGAGCAGTACTTC	CASSLQGSGSYEQYF
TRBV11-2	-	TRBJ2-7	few	TGTGCCAGCAGCTTAGTAAGCCGAGAGCAGTACTTC	CASSLVSREQYF
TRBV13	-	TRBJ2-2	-	TGTGCCAGCAGCTTAAAAGGGGTCGCCGGGGAGCTGTTTTTT	CASSLKGVAGELFF
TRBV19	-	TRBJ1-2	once	TGTGCCAGTAGTATTCGATTCGCAGGGATGAGCAACTATGGCTACACCTTC	CASSIRFAGMSNYGYTF
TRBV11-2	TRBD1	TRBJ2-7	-	TGTGCCAGCAGCTTTGAGTACCGGACAGGAAACGAGCAGTACTTC	CASSFEYRTGNEQYF
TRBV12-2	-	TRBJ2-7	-	TGTGCAAGTCGCTTAGAATTAGCGGGGTTCTCCTACGAGCAGTACTTC	CASRLELAGFSYEQYF
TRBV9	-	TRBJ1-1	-	TGTGCCAGCAGCGTACAGGGGAACACTGAAGCTTTCTTT	CASSVQGNTEAFF
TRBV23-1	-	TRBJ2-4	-	TGCGCCAGCAGTAGAAGTGGCGGCATTCAGTACTTC	CASSRSGGIQYF
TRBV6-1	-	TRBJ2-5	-	TGTGCCAGCAGTCCGCAGTCATTCCAAGAGACCCAGTACTTC	CASSPQSFQETQYF
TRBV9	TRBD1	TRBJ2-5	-	TGTGCCAGCAGCGTCCGAGGGACAGGGGAACAAGAGACCCAGTACTTC	CASSVRGTGEQETQYF
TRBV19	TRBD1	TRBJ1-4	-	TGTGCCAGTAGTAAAGGACAGGGTAAACTGTTTTTT	CASSKGQGKLFF
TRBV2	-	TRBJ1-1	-	TGTGCCAGCAGTGGCCCCCCGGGGGTCGGCACTGAAGCTTTCTTT	CASSGPPGVGTEAFF
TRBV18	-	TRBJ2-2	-	TGTGCCAGCTCACCACGACACGCGGGGTGGAACACCGGGGAGCTGTTTTTT	CASSPRHAGWNTGELFF
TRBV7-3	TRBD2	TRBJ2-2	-	TGTGCCAGCAGTTTGACTAGCGGGGAGTACACCGGGGAGCTGTTTTTT	CASSLTSGEYTGELFF
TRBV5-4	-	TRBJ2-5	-	TGTGCCAGCAGCTTGGGACAGGTAGAGGAGACCCAGTACTTC	CASSLGQVEETQYF
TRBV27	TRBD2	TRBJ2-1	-	TGTGCCAGCACCCATCGGGGGGGCCTTGGTTATGAGCAGTTCTTC	CASTHRGGLGYEQFF
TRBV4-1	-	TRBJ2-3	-	TGCGCCAGCAGCCAAGGTCGGGACAACACAGATACGCAGTATTTT	CASSQGRDNTDTQYF
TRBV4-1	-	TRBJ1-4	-	TGCGCCAGCAGCCAAGGGACCCGGGAATTTAATGAAAAACTGTTTTTT	CASSQGTREFNEKLFF
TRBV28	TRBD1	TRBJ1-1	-	TGTGCCAGCAGTTTACGGGTTTGGCAGGGGGGTAGGAACACTGAAGCTTTCTTT	CASSLRVWQGGRNTEAFF
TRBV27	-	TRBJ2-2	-	TGTGCCAGCAGTTTAAATTTCGGCGGGGAGCTGTTTTTT	CASSLNFGGELFF
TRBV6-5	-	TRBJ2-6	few	TGTGCCAGCAGTTACTCAGCGGACTCTGGGGCCAACGTCCTGACTTTC	CASSYSADSGANVLTF
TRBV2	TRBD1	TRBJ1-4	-	TGTGCCAGCACTTCCGGGGGGGGGACAGGGGACTTCTCCGATGAAAAACTGTTTTTT	CASTSGGGTGDFSDEKLFF
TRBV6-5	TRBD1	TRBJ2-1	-	TGTGCCAGCAGTTACGGGACAGAACACAATGAGCAGTTCTTC	CASSYGTEHNEQFF
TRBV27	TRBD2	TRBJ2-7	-	TGTGCCAGAGGGACTAGCGGGGGGAATCGACACGAGCAGTACTTC	CARGTSGGNRHEQYF
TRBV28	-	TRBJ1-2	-	TGTGCCAGCAGTCCTTCGGGTGGCTACACCTTC	CASSPSGGYTF
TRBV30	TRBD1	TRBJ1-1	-	TGTGCCTGTGGGACAGGGGGAACTGAAGCTTTCTTT	CACGTGGTEAFF
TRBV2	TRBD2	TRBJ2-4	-	TGTGCCAGCACTCCCCCGGCGGGGGGGCGGGGAAACATTCAGTACTTC	CASTPPAGGRGNIQYF
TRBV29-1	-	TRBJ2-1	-	TGCAGCGTTGAAGATCCTGGGAGGAGTTCCTACAATGAGCAGTTCTTC	CSVEDPGRSSYNEQFF
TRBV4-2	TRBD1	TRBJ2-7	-	TGTGCCAGCAGCCGAGAGACAGGGATGGCCTCCTACGAGCAGTACTTC	CASSRETGMASYEQYF
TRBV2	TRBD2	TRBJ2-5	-	TGTGCCAGCAGGGAAATAGCGGGGGGGCTGGAGACCCAGTACTTC	CASREIAGGLETQYF
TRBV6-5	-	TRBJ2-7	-	TGTGCCGGCAGTTACACCCTTGGGCAATACGAGCAGTACTTC	CAGSYTLGQYEQYF
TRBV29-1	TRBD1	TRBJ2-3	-	TGCAGCGTTGAGGCCTCCGGACAGGGTGGGCAGTATTTT	CSVEASGQGGQYF